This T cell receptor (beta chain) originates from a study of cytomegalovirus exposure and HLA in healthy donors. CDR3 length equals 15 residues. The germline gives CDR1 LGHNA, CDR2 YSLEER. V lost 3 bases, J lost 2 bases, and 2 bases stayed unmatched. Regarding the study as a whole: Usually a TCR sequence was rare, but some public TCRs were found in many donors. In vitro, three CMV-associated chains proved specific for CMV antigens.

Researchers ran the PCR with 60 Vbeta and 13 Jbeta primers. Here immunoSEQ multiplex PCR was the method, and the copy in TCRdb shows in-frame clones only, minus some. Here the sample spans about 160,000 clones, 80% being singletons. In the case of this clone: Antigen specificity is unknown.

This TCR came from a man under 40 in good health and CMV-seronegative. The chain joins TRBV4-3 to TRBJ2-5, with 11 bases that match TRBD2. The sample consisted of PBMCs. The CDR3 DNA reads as TGCGCCAGCAGCCACGGGACTAGCGGACAAGAGACCCAGTACTTC. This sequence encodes CASSHGTSGQETQYF.